This entry lists 16 T cell receptor beta chains sequenced from one sample in a study of T cells in women clearing cervical HPV infection. Generated by immunoSEQ multiplex PCR, the TCRdb table keeps only in-frame clones and is missing some. The repertoire table contains 40,000 to 55,000 clones. The sample was blood buffy coat. All receptors derive from a woman between 18 and 75 years old with a cervical HPV16 infection that either progressed to CIN3+ or cleared (not recorded which).

Concerning this clone: The read ends 3 residues before the CDR3 terminus; that terminus is restored from the germline J gene. This chain uses TRBV28 with TRBJ1-4; TRBD1 aligns across 10 bases. CDR1 and CDR2 from the germline V gene are MDHEN and SYDVKM. The CDR3 contains 17 residues. The ends lost 5 bases at V and 0 bases at J; junction bases unmatched: 6. CDR3 in amino acids: CASSNRQGATTNEKLFF. The part of the CDR3 DNA that was read is TGTGCCAGCAGTAACCGACAGGGGGCTACAACTAATGAAAAA.

Concerning this clone itself: The CDR3 end is not reached by the read, which stops 3 residues before it; the germline J gene fills it in. The V and J genes are TRBV19 and TRBJ2-3; D is possibly TRBD2 (7 bases). The CDR3 runs to 17 residues. Germline V gives CDR1 LNHDA, CDR2 SQIVND (reference sequence). The V and J ends lost 2 bases and 4 bases respectively, with 19 bases between them. The part of the CDR3 DNA that was read is TGTGCCAGTAGTATAAACGCGGGCGGGGGCGGCGCAGATACG. It specifies CASSINAGGGGADT. The CDR3 in full is CASSINAGGGGADTQYF.

Notes on this clone: The CDR3 extends 3 residues past the end of the read, so its final part is completed from the germline J gene. The V gene is TRBV19, the J gene TRBJ2-2; weak D call: TRBD2 (5 bases). CDR1 is LNHDA, CDR2 SQIVND, per germline (reference sequence). This CDR3 is built from 13 residues. The CDR3 sequence is CASSNNGDSPLFF. CDR3 DNA (partial): TGTGCCAGTAGTAACAACGGGGATTCACCG.

Concerning this clone: The sequence runs out 3 residues before the end of the CDR3; the remainder is reconstructed from the germline J gene. The J gene is TRBJ2-2, the V gene TRBV10-3, with 7 bases matching TRBD2. Trimming took 6 bases from V and 1 from J; bases not matched to a gene: 8. The CDR3 is 16 amino acids. CDR1 and CDR2 (germline): ENHRY, SYGVKD. The DNA read from the CDR3 is TGTGCCATCAGCGGTATCGGGGGGATGAACACCGGGGAG. Amino acids: CAISGIGGMNTGE. The complete CDR3 reads CAISGIGGMNTGELFF.

Comments on this clone: Read coverage stops 3 residues before the CDR3 terminus; the germline J gene supplies the remainder. This chain connects TRBV27 to TRBJ2-7; 8 nucleotides align to TRBD1. Germline V CDR1 and CDR2: MNHEY, SMNVEV (reference sequence). The CDR3 runs to 13 residues. J gave up 1 base and V 5 bases, and 1 base lay outside the gene matches. The sequenced CDR3 bases are TGTGCCAGCAGTAGACAGGGGTCCTACGAG. Protein product: CASSRQGSYE. The whole CDR3 sequence is CASSRQGSYEQYF.

Comments on this clone: The sequence runs out 3 residues before the end of the CDR3; the remainder is reconstructed from the germline J gene. This chain connects TRBV2 to TRBJ1-4; 7 positions match TRBD1. In germline, CDR1 is SNHLY, CDR2 FYNNEI. This CDR3 contains 14 residues. Trimming at V came to 4 bases and at J to 4 bases, leaving 3 bases not matched to a gene. Here the CDR3 reads CASSAGQINEKLFF. Partial CDR3 DNA: TGTGCCAGCAGTGCGGGACAGATTAATGAAAAA.

Comment on this clone: The read gets to within 3 residues of the CDR3 end, and the germline J gene fills in the rest. The chain carries TRBV2 and TRBJ2-3; 7 bases are a match to TRBD1. The CDR3 runs to 15 residues. Looked up from germline, CDR1 is SNHLY and CDR2 is FYNNEI. With 1 base clipped from V and 6 bases from J, the junction kept 7 bases outside the gene matches. The CDR3 is CASSEEGARGDTQYF. Partial CDR3 DNA: TGTGCCAGCAGTGAAGAGGGGGCGAGGGGGGATACG.

Remarks on this clone: The read comes to an end 3 residues before the CDR3 does, leaving the germline J gene to fill in the end. The V gene is TRBV19, the J gene TRBJ1-1; the match to TRBD1 covers 7 bases. Trimming at V came to 6 bases and at J to 0 bases, leaving 10 bases not matched to a gene. Germline V gene sequence: CDR1 LNHDA, CDR2 SQIVND (reference sequence). The CDR3 length is 16 residues. The DNA read from the CDR3 is TGTGCCAGTAGCCCCCCTCTACAGGGGCTGAACACTGAA. It translates to CASSPPLQGLNTE. In full, the CDR3 reads CASSPPLQGLNTEAFF.

A note on this clone: The CDR3 end lies 3 residues beyond the end of the read and is filled in from the germline J gene. The chain recombines TRBV20-1 with TRBJ1-5; no definite D call. V was pared by 1 base and J by 7 bases, with 11 bases between. Germline V gives CDR1 DFQATT, CDR2 SNEGSKA (reference sequence). This CDR3 has 13 residues. Incomplete CDR3 DNA: TGCAGTGCTAGAGTGGGCTTGGAGCAGCCC. Translating gives CSARVGLEQP. The entire CDR3 reads CSARVGLEQPQHF.

In regard to this clone: The read stops 3 residues short of the end of the CDR3; the missing end is completed from the germline J gene. The V and J genes are TRBV5-1 and TRBJ2-1, with TRBD2 matching 11 bases. Germline assignment: CDR1 SGHRS and CDR2 YFSETQ. V lost 4 bases and J lost 6; bases outside the gene matches: 12. CDR3 size: 17 residues. The CDR3 loop is CASSPGVVAGGSNEQFF. CDR3 bases read: TGCGCCAGCAGCCCGGGTGTGGTAGCGGGGGGGAGCAATGAG. Filled out from reference TRBV5-1 and TRBJ2-1, the complete variable domain reads KAGVTQTPRYLIKTRGQQVTLSCSPISGHRSVSWYQQTPGQGLQFLFEYFSETQRNKGNFPGRFSGRQFSNSRSEMNVSTLELGDSALYLCASSPGVVAGGSNEQFFGPGTRLTVL.

As concerns this clone: The DNA ends 3 residues before the CDR3 does, and the rest of the CDR3 is filled in from the germline J gene. Other nucleotide sequences from this sample produce the same CDR3. The V call is TRBV29-1, the J call TRBJ1-3; 7 positions match TRBD1. Losses at the gene ends were 3 bases for V and 1 base for J; bases not matched to a gene: 3. The CDR3 runs to 14 residues. Germline V gene lookup returns CDR1 SQVTM and CDR2 ANQGSEA. Partial CDR3 DNA: TGCAGCGTTGAGGGGACAGCGTCTGGAAACACC. Amino acids: CSVEGTASGNT. Given in full, the CDR3 is CSVEGTASGNTIYF.

Details on this clone: The read terminates 3 residues before the CDR3 end, so the remaining end is supplied by the germline J gene. The V and J genes are TRBV10-2 and TRBJ2-3; 7 bases are a match to TRBD2. The CDR3 consists of 12 residues. The germline V gene has CDR1 WSHSY and CDR2 SAAADI. CDR3 sequence: CASSAGGETQYF. Incomplete CDR3 DNA: TGCGCCAGCAGTGCGGGGGGTGAGACG.

Remarks on this clone: The CDR3 end falls 3 residues outside the read, so it is completed with the germline J gene. The identical CDR3 is also encoded by other nucleotide sequences in the sample. J is TRBJ1-3 and V is TRBV2, with D possibly matching TRBD1 (5 bases). This CDR3 has 14 amino acids. The germline V and J ends were trimmed by 5 bases and 2 bases, with 10 bases remaining between them. Germline V gene lookup returns CDR1 SNHLY and CDR2 FYNNEI. The chain's CDR3 is CASSSRDAGNTIYF. CDR3 bases read: TGTGCCAGCAGTTCCAGGGATGCTGGAAACACC.

A word on this clone: The CDR3 goes on 3 residues after the read ends, and that part is filled in from the germline J gene. The chain has TRBV20-1 and TRBJ1-4; tentatively, D is TRBD1 (5 bases). The CDR3 contains 14 residues. CDR1 is DFQATT and CDR2 is SNEGSKA in the germline V gene (reference sequence). The germline V and J ends were trimmed by 0 bases and 7 bases, with 12 bases remaining between them. CDR3 region: CSARDGRQLEKLFF. CDR3 DNA (partial): TGCAGTGCTAGAGATGGGCGACAGCTTGAAAAA.

About this clone itself: The read terminates 3 residues before the CDR3 end, so the remaining end is supplied by the germline J gene. The chain carries TRBV7-2 and TRBJ2-3; TRBD1 or TRBD2 may be the D gene (5 bases each). From germline, CDR1 is SGHTA and CDR2 FQGNSA. The CDR3 has 12 amino acids. The CDR3 loop is CASSLVGETQYF. Partial CDR3 DNA: TGTGCCAGCAGCTTAGTAGGGGAGACG.

A remark on this clone: The CDR3 is cut off 3 residues early in the read; its end comes from the germline J gene. J is TRBJ1-2 and V is TRBV6-1, with a weak D call TRBD1 (5 bases). Trimming cost V 4 bases and J 0 bases, with 9 bases left between them. This CDR3 contains 14 residues. CDR1 MNHNS and CDR2 SASEGT come from the germline V gene. Incomplete CDR3 DNA: TGTGCCAGCAGTGGACAGCCCCCTAACTATGGC. This codes for CASSGQPPNYG. The whole CDR3 is CASSGQPPNYGYTF.